Following are 32 T cell receptor beta chains from one sample sequenced in a study of T cells in Graves' hyperthyroidism and ophthalmopathy. From RNA transcripts, TCR beta CDR3 regions were amplified. The HTBI primer set drove a first-round RT-PCR of the TCR CDR3. TCRdb used MiXCR to reprocess the multiplex PCR reads, holding one entry per CDR3 protein. The sample holds some 800,000 distinct CDR3 sequences, approximately 40% seen once. The specimen was blood. These receptors all stem from a man between 18 and 29 years old with Graves' hyperthyroidism.

The chain combines TRBV20-1 with TRBJ2-7, with no clear D. CDR1 and CDR2 (germline): DFQATT, SNEGSKA (reference sequence). Between the trimmed V and J ends, which lost 3 bases and 0 bases, there was a span of 9 bases. The CDR3 runs to 13 residues. This CDR3 is CSAREHSSYEQYF. The CDR3 DNA reads TGCAGTGCTAGGGAACATAGCTCCTACGAGCAGTACTTC.

CDR3 nucleotide sequence: TGTGCCAGCAGCTTTGGGGGTAATAATGAAAAACTGTTTTTT. The encoded protein is CASSFGGNNEKLFF. The chain is built from TRBV13 and TRBJ1-4; D might be TRBD1 (5 bases). V lost 3 bases and J 4 bases, leaving 9 bases between the germline ends. The CDR3 has 14 amino acids. The germline CDR1 and CDR2 sequences are PRHDT and FYEKMQ (reference sequence).

The table lists this clonotype with a few counts. The gene calls are TRBV7-9 and TRBJ2-7, with D unresolved. The CDR3 covers 13 residues. The germline CDR1 and CDR2 sequences are SEHNR and FQNEAQ (reference sequence). V lost 5 bases to trimming and J lost 3 bases, with 11 bases between them. The CDR3 sequence is CASSRDGRYEQYF. The CDR3, as DNA: TGTGCCAGCAGCCGCGACGGGCGCTACGAGCAGTACTTC.

This sequence joins TRBV5-1 and TRBJ1-3; D might be TRBD1 (5 bases). The germline V gene has CDR1 SGHRS and CDR2 YFSETQ. CDR3 length equals 16 residues. The V and J ends lost 4 bases and 0 bases respectively, with 14 bases between them. This CDR3 reads CASSEGLPGSGNTIYF. Here the CDR3 DNA reads TGCGCCAGCAGCGAGGGACTTCCCGGCTCTGGAAACACCATATATTTT.

CDR3 DNA sequence: TGTGCCAGCAGCGGTACAGGGGTGGATGGAAACACCATATATTTT. Its translation is CASSGTGVDGNTIYF. V and J are TRBV2 and TRBJ1-3, with 7 bases identical to TRBD1. V trimming: 6 bases; J trimming: 3 bases; junction bases outside the gene matches: 8. Germline CDR1 SNHLY, CDR2 FYNNEI. The CDR3 is 15 amino acids. Based on the CDR3 plus reference TRBV2 and TRBJ1-3, the full variable domain is EPEVTQTPSHQVTQMGQEVILRCVPISNHLYFYWYRQILGQKVEFLVSFYNNEISEKSEIFDDQFSVERPDGSNFTLKIRSTKLEDSAMYFCASSGTGVDGNTIYFGEGSWLTVV.

The chain combines TRBV12-3 or TRBV12-4 with TRBJ2-7; tentatively, D is TRBD1 (5 bases). This CDR3 region has 13 residues. Trimming removed 5 bases from V and 9 bases from J, with 17 bases in between. The CDR3 sequence is CASSTAGAVGQYF. CDR3 DNA sequence: TGTGCCAGCAGTACCGCTGGGGCCGTCGGGCAGTACTTC.

This clonotype was detected once. The rearrangement joins TRBV7-3 to TRBJ2-6; 7 bases map to TRBD2. There are 13 residues in the CDR3. Germline CDR1 and CDR2: SGHTA and FQGTGA. V was pared by 7 bases and J by 4 bases, with 1 base of the junction left unmatched. The CDR3 nucleotides are TGTGCCAGCAACGGGAGGGGGGCCAACGTCCTGACTTTC. Protein product: CASNGRGANVLTF.

The rearrangement links TRBV29-1 to TRBJ2-3; no definite D call. This CDR3 comprises 13 residues. V dropped 0 bases and J dropped 1 base, with 5 bases sitting between them. The V gene's germline CDR1 is SQVTM and CDR2 ANQGSEA. CDR3 nucleotides: TGCAGCGTTGAAGATCATGGCACAGATACGCAGTATTTT. It codes for CSVEDHGTDTQYF.

This clonotype was picked up a small number of times. Its ends do not fully match the called genes, so a read error is possible. The chain uses TRBV6-1 and TRBJ1-1; TRBD1 agrees at 8 bases. From germline, CDR1 is MNHNS and CDR2 SASEGT. CDR3 size: 11 residues. CDR3 amino acids: CASRLEDRVLF. In DNA, the CDR3 is TGTGCCAGCAGACTGGAGGACAGGGTCCTCTTT.

This clonotype has a count of ten or more. The V call is TRBV29-1, the J call TRBJ1-3, with 7 bases matching TRBD1. Per germline, CDR1 SQVTM and CDR2 ANQGSEA. The CDR3 extends over 15 amino acids. The V gene end was trimmed by 3 bases and the J gene end by 0 bases; junction bases not matched to a gene: 5. Here the CDR3 DNA reads TGCAGCGTTGATAGTTGGGACAGCTCTGGAAACACCATATATTTT. This encodes CSVDSWDSSGNTIYF.

This sequence joins TRBV5-6 and TRBJ1-1; unclear D gene. V lost 4 bases and J lost 11, with 21 bases in between. CDR1 and CDR2 from the germline V gene are SGHDT and YYEEEE. The CDR3 covers 14 residues. CDR3 DNA: TGTGCCAGCAGCCCTGATAATGACGGAACTGGGGCTTTCTTT. It is translated as CASSPDNDGTGAFF.

V usage is TRBV7-3 and J usage is TRBJ2-5, with TRBD2 as a possible D gene (6 bases). V lost 6 bases and J 5 bases, leaving 19 bases between the germline ends. CDR3 length equals 15 residues. In germline, CDR1 is SGHTA, CDR2 FQGTGA. CDR3 sequence reads: CASRFEHRGGETQYF. The CDR3 bases are TGTGCCAGCAGATTTGAACACCGGGGAGGCGAGACCCAGTACTTC.

The chain is built from TRBV7-2 and TRBJ1-3; 7 nucleotides line up with TRBD1. Germline CDR1 and CDR2: SGHTA and FQGNSA. The CDR3 length is 15 residues. Trimming cost V 4 bases and J 4 bases; bases outside gene matches: 7. The CDR3 DNA reads as TGTGCCAGCAGCTGGACAGGTCGGGGGGGAAACACCATATATTTT. Amino acids: CASSWTGRGGNTIYF. Supplemented by reference TRBV7-2 and TRBJ1-3, the full variable domain reads GAGVSQSPSNKVTEKGKDVELRCDPISGHTALYWYRQSLGQGLEFLIYFQGNSAPDKSGLPSDRFSAERTGGSVSTLTIQRTQQEDSAVYLCASSWTGRGGNTIYFGEGSWLTVV.

CDR3 bases: TGTGCCAGCAGTGCAGGCGGGGGGGTGAACACTGAAGCTTTCTTT. This translates into CASSAGGGVNTEAFF. The rearrangement links TRBV2 to TRBJ1-1, with D tentatively TRBD1 (5 bases). Trimming removed 4 bases from V and 0 bases from J, with 12 bases in between. This CDR3 is built from 15 residues. The germline V gene encodes CDR1 SNHLY and CDR2 FYNNEI.

The CDR3 region has the DNA TGTGCCAGCAGCCAAGATCCTCGGGGGCGCGAGACCCAGTACTTC. It codes for CASSQDPRGRETQYF. J is TRBJ2-5 and V is TRBV14; D may be TRBD1 or TRBD2 (6 bases each). The CDR3 runs to 15 residues. Per germline, CDR1 SGHDN and CDR2 FVKESK. Deletions cut 0 bases from V and 5 bases from J, with 13 bases between.

The chain has TRBV5-1 and TRBJ2-7, with D hard to call. Deletions cut 0 bases from V and 0 bases from J, with 10 bases between. The CDR3 runs 15 residues. Germline CDR1 SGHRS, CDR2 YFSETQ. The CDR3 DNA reads as TGCGCCAGCAGCTTGGCGGAAACGATCTCCTACGAGCAGTACTTC. This sequence encodes CASSLAETISYEQYF.

J is TRBJ2-1 and V is TRBV25-1; D remains unclear. Germline V gives CDR1 MGHDK, CDR2 SYGVNS. Trimming removed 0 bases from V and 7 bases from J, with 10 bases in between. There are 14 residues in the CDR3. The CDR3 sequence: CASSEYSVQNEQFF. The CDR3 nucleotides read TGTGCCAGCAGTGAATACTCAGTCCAAAATGAGCAGTTCTTC. The complete variable domain, with remaining parts taken from reference TRBV25-1 and TRBJ2-1, reads EADIYQTPRYLVIGTGKKITLECSQTMGHDKMYWYQQDPGMELHLIHYSYGVNSTEKGDLSSESTVSRIRTEHFPLTLESARPSHTSQYLCASSEYSVQNEQFFGPGTRLTVL.

V gene TRBV7-2 combines with J gene TRBJ2-2, with 10 bases fitting TRBD2. Per the germline V gene, CDR1 is SGHTA and CDR2 is FQGNSA. CDR3 length: 16 amino acids. V shed 5 bases, J shed 7 bases, and the junction held 10 bases outside the gene matches. Here the CDR3 DNA reads TGTGCCAGCAGCGGTTGGACTAGCGGCTCGGGCGGGGAGCTGTTTTTT. Amino acid sequence: CASSGWTSGSGGELFF.

Ten or more counts support this clonotype. This rearrangement joins TRBV2 to TRBJ2-7; 11 bases are shared with TRBD1. The CDR3 runs to 13 residues. Germline-derived CDR1 and CDR2 are SNHLY and FYNNEI. After removal of 6 bases from V and 3 bases from J, the junction contained 1 base not matched to a gene. CDR3 DNA: TGTGCCAGCAGGGGACAGGGGGACTACGAGCAGTACTTC. It yields the protein CASRGQGDYEQYF.

This CDR3 is CSVGRGSNYGYTF. Here the CDR3 DNA reads TGCAGCGTTGGAAGGGGTAGTAACTATGGCTACACCTTC. The chain uses TRBV29-1 and TRBJ1-2; possible D gene TRBD1, 5 bases. Germline V gene sequence: CDR1 SQVTM, CDR2 ANQGSEA. The V gene lost 4 bases and the J gene lost 1 base, with 10 bases spanning the gap. The CDR3 is 13 amino acids.

The CDR3 loop reads CASSWNGAQYF. The CDR3 nucleotides are TGCGCCAGCAGCTGGAATGGGGCCCAGTACTTC. The chain is built from TRBV5-1 and TRBJ2-5, with D hard to call. The germline V gene encodes CDR1 SGHRS and CDR2 YFSETQ. This CDR3 spans 11 amino acids. V dropped 3 bases and J dropped 9 bases, with 9 bases sitting between them.

V is TRBV19 and J is TRBJ2-7; weak D call: TRBD2 (7 bases). Between the trimmed V and J ends, which lost 5 bases and 7 bases, there was a span of 21 bases. Germline-derived CDR1 and CDR2 are LNHDA and SQIVND (reference sequence). CDR3 length: 15 residues. The DNA of the CDR3 is TGTGCCAGTAGTCGGGGGGCTAGGGGCTACAATGAGCAGTACTTC. As protein: CASSRGARGYNEQYF.

V gene TRBV7-2 combines with J gene TRBJ2-7; 9 bases fit TRBD1. CDR1 is SGHTA, CDR2 FQGNSA, per germline. The CDR3 runs to 14 residues. With V trimmed by 3 bases and J by 5 bases, 5 bases remained unmatched. This CDR3 reads CASSFTGTGNEQYF. The DNA for the CDR3 is TGTGCCAGCAGCTTCACCGGGACAGGGAACGAGCAGTACTTC.

The J gene is TRBJ2-7, the V gene TRBV5-1, with D uncertain. The V gene lost 3 bases and the J gene lost 5 bases, with 15 bases spanning the gap. The length of the CDR3 is 14 residues. The germline gives CDR1 SGHRS, CDR2 YFSETQ. The CDR3 spells CASSSYTDADEQYF. The CDR3 coding sequence is TGCGCCAGCAGCTCCTACACCGACGCCGACGAGCAGTACTTC.

V gene TRBV12-3 or TRBV12-4 combines with J gene TRBJ1-1; D is uncertain. V lost 2 bases, J lost 0 bases, and 10 bases lay in between. This CDR3 contains 15 residues. DNA of the CDR3: TGTGCCAGCAGTTTATATGGCAGTATGAACACTGAAGCTTTCTTT. It encodes CASSLYGSMNTEAFF.

In its sample, this clonotype was seen a few times. V usage is TRBV7-9 and J usage is TRBJ2-5; 10 nucleotides agree with TRBD2. Losses at the gene ends were 1 base for V and 4 bases for J; bases not matched to a gene: 6. This CDR3 region has 16 residues. Germline CDR1 reads SEHNR; CDR2 reads FQNEAQ (reference sequence). The CDR3, as DNA: TGTGCCAGCAGCTTAGGAGCGGGGGGGGCGCTAGAGACCCAGTACTTC. This translates into CASSLGAGGALETQYF.

The chain joins TRBV7-6 to TRBJ1-1; TRBD1 matches at 7 bases. The V gene end was trimmed by 0 bases and the J gene end by 5 bases; junction bases not matched to a gene: 12. Germline CDR1 and CDR2: SGHVS and FNYEAQ. There are 17 residues in the CDR3. The chain's CDR3 is CASSLATGVPRKTEAFF. CDR3 coding DNA: TGTGCCAGCAGCTTAGCTACAGGGGTACCCAGGAAGACTGAAGCTTTCTTT.

V usage is TRBV20-1 and J usage is TRBJ1-4; D remains ambiguous. The germline CDR1 and CDR2 sequences are DFQATT and SNEGSKA (reference sequence). Trimming pared 2 bases from V and 4 bases from J, leaving 14 bases between. The CDR3 is 15 amino acids. CDR3 in amino acids: CSARSYRQNNEKLFF. CDR3 in DNA: TGCAGTGCTAGAAGCTACCGCCAGAATAATGAAAAACTGTTTTTT.

About this clonotype itself: With a much larger clone just one base away, this may be a read error. The chain links TRBV25-1 to TRBJ2-7; D call uncertain. Looked up from germline, CDR1 is MGHDK and CDR2 is SYGVNS. This CDR3 region has 11 residues. Trimming took 8 bases from V and 2 from J, leaving 7 bases between them. The DNA of the CDR3 is TGTGCCAGCGGTAGTACCTACGAGCAGTACTTC. It codes for CASGSTYEQYF.

This clonotype was seen many times. This chain uses TRBV20-1 with TRBJ2-6; no definite D call. Germline values: CDR1 DFQATT, CDR2 SNEGSKA (reference sequence). The germline V and J ends were trimmed by 4 bases and 4 bases, with 11 bases remaining between them. The CDR3 spans 14 residues. CDR3 sequence (DNA): TGCAGTGCTACGACGGCGCGCGGGGCCAACGTCCTGACTTTC. Translating it yields CSATTARGANVLTF.

This rearrangement joins TRBV12-5 to TRBJ1-1; D is unclear. The V gene lost 1 base and the J gene lost 5 bases, with 8 bases spanning the gap. The CDR3 extends over 13 amino acids. Germline assignment: CDR1 LGHNT and CDR2 FRNRAP. The CDR3, as DNA: TGTGCTAGTGGTTTGGGGGTTGGAACTGAAGCTTTCTTT. It is translated as CASGLGVGTEAFF.

V and J are TRBV7-2 and TRBJ2-5; TRBD1 matches at 9 bases. The CDR3 consists of 15 residues. V shed 7 bases and J 4 bases; nucleotides not matched to a gene: 10. Germline V gene data show CDR1 as SGHTA and CDR2 as FQGNSA. CDR3 protein: CASTQQGAVGETQYF. DNA of the CDR3: TGTGCCAGCACCCAACAGGGGGCGGTAGGAGAGACCCAGTACTTC.